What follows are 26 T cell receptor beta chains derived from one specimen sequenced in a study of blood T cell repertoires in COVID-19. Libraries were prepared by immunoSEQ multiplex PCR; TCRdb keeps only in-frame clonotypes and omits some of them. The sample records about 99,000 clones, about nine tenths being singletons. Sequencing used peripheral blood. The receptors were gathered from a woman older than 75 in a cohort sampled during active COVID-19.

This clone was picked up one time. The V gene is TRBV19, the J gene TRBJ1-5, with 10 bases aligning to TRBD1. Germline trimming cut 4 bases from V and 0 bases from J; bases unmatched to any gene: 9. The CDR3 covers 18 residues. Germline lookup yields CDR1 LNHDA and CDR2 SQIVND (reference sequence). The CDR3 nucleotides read TGTGCCAGTAGTAACCCGGGACAGGGGTCCTTTAGCAATCAGCCCCAGCATTTT. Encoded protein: CASSNPGQGSFSNQPQHF.

The CDR3 region has the DNA TGTGCCACCAGGCCGCTAGGCCGCGAGACCCAGTACTTC. Its protein is CATRPLGRETQYF. V usage is TRBV15 and J usage is TRBJ2-5; D remains unclear. Trimming removed 6 bases at V and 5 bases at J, with 13 bases between. Germline loops: CDR1 LNHNV, CDR2 YYDKDF (reference sequence). CDR3 size: 13 residues.

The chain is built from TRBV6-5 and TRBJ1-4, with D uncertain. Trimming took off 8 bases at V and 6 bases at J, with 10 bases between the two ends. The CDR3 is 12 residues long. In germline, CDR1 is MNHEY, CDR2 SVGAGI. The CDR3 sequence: CASSDYYEKLFF. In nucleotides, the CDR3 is TGTGCCAGCTCTGACTATTATGAAAAACTGTTTTTT.

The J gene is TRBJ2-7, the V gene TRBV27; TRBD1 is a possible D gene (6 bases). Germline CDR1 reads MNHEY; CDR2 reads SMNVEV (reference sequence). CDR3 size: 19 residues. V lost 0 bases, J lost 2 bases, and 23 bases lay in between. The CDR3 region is CASSLSKTWQSTGAYEQYF. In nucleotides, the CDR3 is TGTGCCAGCAGTTTATCGAAGACATGGCAATCGACAGGCGCCTACGAGCAGTACTTC.

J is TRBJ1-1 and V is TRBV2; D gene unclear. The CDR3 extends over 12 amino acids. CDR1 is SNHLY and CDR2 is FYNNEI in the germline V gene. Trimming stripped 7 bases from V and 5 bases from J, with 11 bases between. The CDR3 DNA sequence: TGTGCCAGCACGAAGACGGGGACTGAAGCTTTCTTT. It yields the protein CASTKTGTEAFF.

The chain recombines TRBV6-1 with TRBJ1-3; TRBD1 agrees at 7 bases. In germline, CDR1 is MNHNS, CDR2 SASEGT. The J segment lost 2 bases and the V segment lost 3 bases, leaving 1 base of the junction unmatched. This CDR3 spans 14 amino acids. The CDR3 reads CASSDDRAGNTIYF. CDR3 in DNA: TGTGCCAGCAGTGACGACAGGGCTGGAAACACCATATATTTT.

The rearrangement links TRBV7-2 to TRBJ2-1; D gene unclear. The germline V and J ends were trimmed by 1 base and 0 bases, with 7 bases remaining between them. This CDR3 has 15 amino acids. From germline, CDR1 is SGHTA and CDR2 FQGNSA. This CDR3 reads CASSLGVNSYNEQFF. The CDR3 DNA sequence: TGTGCCAGCAGCTTAGGAGTAAACTCCTACAATGAGCAGTTCTTC.

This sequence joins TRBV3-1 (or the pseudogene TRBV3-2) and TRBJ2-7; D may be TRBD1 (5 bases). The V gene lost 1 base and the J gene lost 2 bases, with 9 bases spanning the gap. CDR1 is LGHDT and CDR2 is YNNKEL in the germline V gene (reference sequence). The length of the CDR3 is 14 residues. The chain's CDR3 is CASSQARVTYEQYF. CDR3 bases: TGTGCCAGCAGCCAAGCCAGGGTCACCTACGAGCAGTACTTC.

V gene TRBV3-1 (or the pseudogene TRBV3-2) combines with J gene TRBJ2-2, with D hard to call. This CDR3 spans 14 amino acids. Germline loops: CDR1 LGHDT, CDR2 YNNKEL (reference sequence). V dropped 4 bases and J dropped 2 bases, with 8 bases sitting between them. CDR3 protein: CASSPPLNTGELFF. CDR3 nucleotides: TGTGCCAGCAGCCCTCCCTTAAACACCGGGGAGCTGTTTTTT.

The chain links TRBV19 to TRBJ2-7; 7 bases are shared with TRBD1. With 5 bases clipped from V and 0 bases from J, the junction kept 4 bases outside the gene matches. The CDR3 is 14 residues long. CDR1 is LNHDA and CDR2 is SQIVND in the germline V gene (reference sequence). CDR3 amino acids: CASSPRTGSYEQYF. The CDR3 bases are TGTGCCAGTAGTCCAAGGACAGGCTCCTACGAGCAGTACTTC.

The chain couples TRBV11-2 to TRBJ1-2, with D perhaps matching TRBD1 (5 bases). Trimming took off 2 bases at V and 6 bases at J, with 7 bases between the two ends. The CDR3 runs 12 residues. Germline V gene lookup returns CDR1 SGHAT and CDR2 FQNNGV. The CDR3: CASSLTGDGYTF. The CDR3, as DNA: TGTGCCAGCAGCTTAACAGGAGATGGCTACACCTTC.

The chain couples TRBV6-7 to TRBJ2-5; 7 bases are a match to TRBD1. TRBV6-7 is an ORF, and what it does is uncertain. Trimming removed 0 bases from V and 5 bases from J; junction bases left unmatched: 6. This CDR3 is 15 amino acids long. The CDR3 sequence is CASSYSITGVETQYF. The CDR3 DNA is TGTGCCAGCAGTTACTCTATAACAGGGGTGGAGACCCAGTACTTC.

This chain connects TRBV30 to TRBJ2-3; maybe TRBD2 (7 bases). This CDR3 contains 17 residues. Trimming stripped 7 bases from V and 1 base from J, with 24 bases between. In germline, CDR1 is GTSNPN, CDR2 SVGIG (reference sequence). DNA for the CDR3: TGTGCCTCCGAACGTGCGGGGGCGGTCCGAGGCACAGATACGCAGTATTTT. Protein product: CASERAGAVRGTDTQYF.

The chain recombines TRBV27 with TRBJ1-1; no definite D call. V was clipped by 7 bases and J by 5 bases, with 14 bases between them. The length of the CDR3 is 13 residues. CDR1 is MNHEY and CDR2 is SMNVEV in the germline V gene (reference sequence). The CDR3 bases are TGTGCCAGCATCAGCCCGCCGGGGACTGAAGCTTTCTTT. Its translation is CASISPPGTEAFF.

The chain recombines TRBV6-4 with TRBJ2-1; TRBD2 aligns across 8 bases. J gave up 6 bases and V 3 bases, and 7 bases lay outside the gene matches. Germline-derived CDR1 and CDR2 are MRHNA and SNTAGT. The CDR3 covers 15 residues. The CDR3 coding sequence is TGTGCCAGCAGTGAGTTCAGCGGGGGCCTCAATGAGCAGTTCTTC. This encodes CASSEFSGGLNEQFF.

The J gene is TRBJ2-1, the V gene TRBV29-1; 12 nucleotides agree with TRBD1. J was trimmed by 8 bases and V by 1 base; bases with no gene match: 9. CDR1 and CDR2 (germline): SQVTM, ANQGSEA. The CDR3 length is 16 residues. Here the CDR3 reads CSVEASGTGGKDEQFF. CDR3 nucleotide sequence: TGCAGCGTTGAAGCCTCCGGGACAGGGGGCAAGGATGAGCAGTTCTTC.

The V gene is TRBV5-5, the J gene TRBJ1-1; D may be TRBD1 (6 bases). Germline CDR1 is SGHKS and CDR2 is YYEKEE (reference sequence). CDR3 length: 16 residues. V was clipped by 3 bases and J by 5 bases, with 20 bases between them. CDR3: CASSWTVQGGETEAFF. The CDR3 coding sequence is TGTGCCAGCAGCTGGACGGTACAGGGCGGTGAGACTGAAGCTTTCTTT.

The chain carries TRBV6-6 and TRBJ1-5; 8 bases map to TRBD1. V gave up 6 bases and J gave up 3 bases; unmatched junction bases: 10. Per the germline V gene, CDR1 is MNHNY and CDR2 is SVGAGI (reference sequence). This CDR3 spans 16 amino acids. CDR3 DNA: TGTGCCAGCAGGCCGGATTGGACAGGGCACAATCAGCCCCAGCATTTT. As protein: CASRPDWTGHNQPQHF.

The CDR3 is CASSPGTDRNYGYTF. DNA of the CDR3: TGTGCCAGCTCACCCGGGACTGATCGTAACTATGGCTACACCTTC. The gene calls are TRBV18 and TRBJ1-2; D might be TRBD1 (5 bases). Trimming cost V 3 bases and J 1 base, with 12 bases left between them. The germline V gene encodes CDR1 KGHSH and CDR2 LQKENI. This CDR3 has 15 residues.

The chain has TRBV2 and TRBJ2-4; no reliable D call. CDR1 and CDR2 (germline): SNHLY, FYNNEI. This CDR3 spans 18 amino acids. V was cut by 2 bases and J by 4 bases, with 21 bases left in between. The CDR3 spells CASSEQETPNTIKNIQYF. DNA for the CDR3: TGTGCCAGCAGTGAACAAGAAACACCAAATACTATTAAAAACATTCAGTACTTC.

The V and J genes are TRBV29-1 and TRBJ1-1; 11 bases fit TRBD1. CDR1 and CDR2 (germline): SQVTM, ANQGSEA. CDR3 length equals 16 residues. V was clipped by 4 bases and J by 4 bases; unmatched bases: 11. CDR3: CSVGRDRGFSSTEAFF. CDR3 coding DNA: TGCAGCGTTGGAAGGGACAGGGGGTTTTCGAGCACTGAAGCTTTCTTT.

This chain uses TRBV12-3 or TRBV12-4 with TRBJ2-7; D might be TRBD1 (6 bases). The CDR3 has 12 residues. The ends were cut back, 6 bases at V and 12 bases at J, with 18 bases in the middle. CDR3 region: CASRQTGTRLYF. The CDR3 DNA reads TGTGCCAGCAGGCAAACCGGGACAAGGTTGTACTTC.

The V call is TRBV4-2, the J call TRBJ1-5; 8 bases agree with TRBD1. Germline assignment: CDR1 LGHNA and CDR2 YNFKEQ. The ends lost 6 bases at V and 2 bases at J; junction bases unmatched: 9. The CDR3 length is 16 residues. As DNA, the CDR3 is TGTGCCAGCAGTGAACAGGGGGTCGGGGGCAATCAGCCCCAGCATTTT. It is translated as CASSEQGVGGNQPQHF.

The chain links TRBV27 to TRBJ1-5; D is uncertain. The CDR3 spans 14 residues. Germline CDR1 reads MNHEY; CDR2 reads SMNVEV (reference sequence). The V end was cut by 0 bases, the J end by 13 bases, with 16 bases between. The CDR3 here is CASSLSINDIKQHF. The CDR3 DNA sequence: TGTGCCAGCAGTTTATCGATAAATGACATAAAGCAGCATTTT.

CDR3 DNA: TGTGCCAGCAGCTGGAGAGGACAGGGGGATCATGGCTACACCTTC. It yields the protein CASSWRGQGDHGYTF. The J gene is TRBJ1-2, the V gene TRBV3-1 (or the pseudogene TRBV3-2), with 10 bases that match TRBD1. The germline gives CDR1 LGHDT, CDR2 YNNKEL (reference sequence). After removal of 5 bases from V and 6 bases from J, the junction contained 9 bases not matched to a gene. This CDR3 region has 15 residues.

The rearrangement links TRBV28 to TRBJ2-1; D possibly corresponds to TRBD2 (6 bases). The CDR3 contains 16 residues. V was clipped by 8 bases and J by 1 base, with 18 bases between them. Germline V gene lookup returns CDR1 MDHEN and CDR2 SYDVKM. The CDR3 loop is CASWGEAIKSYNEQFF. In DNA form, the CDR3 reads TGTGCCAGCTGGGGGGAGGCTATCAAATCCTACAATGAGCAGTTCTTC.